A single sample gave rise to the 11 T cell receptor beta chains below, sequenced in a study of T cell responses to AZD1222 COVID-19 vaccine. Profiled with immunoSEQ multiplex PCR; TCRdb holds only in-frame clones, not every one. The data show around 160,000 clones, 94% seen once. The sequencing here drew on peripheral blood, taken on day 0 of AZD1222 vaccination. Receptor source: an adult in good health.

The chain couples TRBV7-9 to TRBJ1-6, with TRBD1 as a possible D gene (6 bases). This CDR3 has 13 residues. V shed 5 bases and J shed 8 bases, with 10 bases lying between them. Germline values: CDR1 SEHNR, CDR2 FQNEAQ (reference sequence). For the CDR3, the DNA is TGTGCCAGCAGCGCCCAGGGGTATTCACCCCTCCACTTT. Translating gives CASSAQGYSPLHF.

About this clone itself: One junction end disagrees with the germline gene, perhaps due to a read error. The rearrangement joins TRBV7-2 to TRBJ2-3, with 7 positions matching TRBD2. The CDR3 is 13 residues long. Germline V lookup: CDR1 SGHTA, CDR2 FQGNSA. The CDR3 DNA sequence: TGTGCCAGCAGCACCCAGCGGGACGTCCCAGGAACGTTT. This codes for CASSTQRDVPGTF.

The rearrangement joins TRBV27 to TRBJ1-2, with a weak D call TRBD1 (5 bases). The CDR3 loop spans 12 amino acids. V lost 0 bases, J lost 7 bases, and 6 bases lay in between. Germline V lookup: CDR1 MNHEY, CDR2 SMNVEV (reference sequence). For the CDR3, the DNA is TGTGCCAGCAGTTTATCAGGGGTTGGCTACACCTTC. Its protein is CASSLSGVGYTF.

This chain links TRBV10-3 with TRBJ2-3, with D perhaps TRBD1 or TRBD2 (6 bases each). CDR3 length: 15 amino acids. Between the trimmed V and J ends, which lost 5 bases and 1 base, there was a span of 13 bases. Germline V gene sequence: CDR1 ENHRY, CDR2 SYGVKD. The CDR3 nucleotides are TGTGCCATCAGTACCCAGGGGACTGGCACAGATACGCAGTATTTT. Translation gives CAISTQGTGTDTQYF.

This clone was observed a few times. The rearrangement uses TRBV11-1 and TRBJ2-5; no clear D. The CDR3 totals 12 residues. Trimming pared 0 bases from V and 4 bases from J, leaving 3 bases between. CDR1 and CDR2 from the germline V gene are SGHAT and FQDESV (reference sequence). CDR3 protein: CASSLAGETQYF. In DNA, the CDR3 is TGTGCCAGCAGCTTAGCAGGAGAGACCCAGTACTTC.

The rearrangement links TRBV7-3 to TRBJ1-6; TRBD1 matches 10 bases. This CDR3 has 16 amino acids. V lost 3 bases and J lost 10; bases outside the gene matches: 9. Germline V gives CDR1 SGHTA, CDR2 FQGTGA. The CDR3 sequence is CASSFRGTGEGSPLHF. CDR3 nucleotide sequence: TGTGCCAGCAGCTTTCGGGGGACAGGGGAAGGATCACCCCTCCACTTT.

The chain combines TRBV11-2 with TRBJ2-7; D might be TRBD1 (6 bases). The germline V and J ends were trimmed by 3 bases and 2 bases, with 14 bases remaining between them. The length of the CDR3 is 15 residues. Germline CDR1 and CDR2: SGHAT and FQNNGV. The CDR3 here is CASSFEQGAPYEQYF. The CDR3 DNA reads TGTGCCAGCAGCTTCGAACAGGGAGCCCCCTACGAGCAGTACTTC.

This rearrangement joins TRBV6-4 to TRBJ2-1; D gene unclear. Germline lookup yields CDR1 MRHNA and CDR2 SNTAGT. V lost 0 bases, J lost 8 bases, and 17 bases lay in between. The CDR3 covers 16 residues. CDR3 sequence reads: CASSDSQSRVIDEQFF. CDR3 nucleotide sequence: TGTGCCAGCAGTGACTCCCAATCTAGGGTAATCGATGAGCAGTTCTTC.

This rearrangement joins TRBV9 to TRBJ2-1, with D uncertain. The V and J ends lost 4 bases and 8 bases respectively, with 10 bases between them. Germline CDR1 reads SGDLS; CDR2 reads YYNGEE. The length of the CDR3 is 12 residues. In nucleotides, the CDR3 is TGTGCCAGCAGCCCCAGACTCGATGAGCAGTTCTTC. Residues: CASSPRLDEQFF.

The rearrangement uses TRBV28 and TRBJ2-5, with 7 bases aligning to TRBD1. Germline V gene data show CDR1 as MDHEN and CDR2 as SYDVKM. This CDR3 contains 15 residues. V gave up 4 bases and J gave up 1 base; unmatched junction bases: 6. DNA for the CDR3: TGTGCCAGCAGTTCGAACAGGGGTCCCCAAGAGACCCAGTACTTC. Protein product: CASSSNRGPQETQYF.

The rearrangement uses TRBV19 and TRBJ1-1; D is uncertain. The CDR3 spans 14 residues. Germline V CDR1 and CDR2: LNHDA, SQIVND (reference sequence). The germline V and J ends were trimmed by 2 bases and 2 bases, with 9 bases remaining between them. Here the CDR3 reads CASSIKGINTEAFF. CDR3 DNA sequence: TGTGCCAGTAGTATAAAGGGAATAAACACTGAAGCTTTCTTT.